This T cell receptor beta chain was identified in a study of Ad26.COV2.S vaccination and SARS-CoV-2 variants. The germline V gene has CDR1 SGHAT and CDR2 FQNNGV. V was pared by 5 bases and J by 0 bases, with 14 bases between. The length of the CDR3 is 16 residues. TCRdb's table, derived via immunoSEQ multiplex PCR, lists solely in-frame clones and lacks some. The sample holds some 350,000 clones, roughly 94% seen once. This specimen was peripheral blood, taken after recovery from COVID-19. The sequence was collected from a human donor who had recovered from COVID-19. The rearrangement joins TRBV11-2 to TRBJ2-1; D may match TRBD1 or TRBD2 (5 bases each). This CDR3 is CASSQRGPSSYNEQFF. DNA of the CDR3: TGTGCCAGCAGCCAGAGGGGCCCGAGCTCCTACAATGAGCAGTTCTTC.